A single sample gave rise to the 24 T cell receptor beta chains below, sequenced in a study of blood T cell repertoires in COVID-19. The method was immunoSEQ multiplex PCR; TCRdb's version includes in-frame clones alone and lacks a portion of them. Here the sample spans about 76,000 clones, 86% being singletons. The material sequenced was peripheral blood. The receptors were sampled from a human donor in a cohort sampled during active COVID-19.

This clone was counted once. The CDR3 sequence: CASSSQMQSSTGAGKLFF. The CDR3 DNA is TGCGCCAGCAGTTCACAAATGCAATCCTCGACAGGGGCGGGAAAACTGTTTTTT. The genes are TRBV4-1 and TRBJ1-4, with 8 bases lining up with TRBD1. The V gene's germline CDR1 is MGHRA and CDR2 YSYEKL. There are 18 residues in the CDR3. V shed 6 bases and J 10 bases; nucleotides not matched to a gene: 22.

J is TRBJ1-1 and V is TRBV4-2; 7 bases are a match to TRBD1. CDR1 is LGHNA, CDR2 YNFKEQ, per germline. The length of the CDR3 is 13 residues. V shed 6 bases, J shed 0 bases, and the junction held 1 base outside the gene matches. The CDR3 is CASRGQLNTEAFF. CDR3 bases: TGTGCCAGCAGGGGACAGCTGAACACTGAAGCTTTCTTT.

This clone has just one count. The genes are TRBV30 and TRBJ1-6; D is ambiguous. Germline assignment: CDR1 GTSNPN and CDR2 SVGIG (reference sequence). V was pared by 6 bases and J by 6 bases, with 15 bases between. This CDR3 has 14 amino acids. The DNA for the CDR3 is TGTGCCTGCACGGTCGGGAACCCTAATTCACCCCTCCACTTT. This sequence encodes CACTVGNPNSPLHF.

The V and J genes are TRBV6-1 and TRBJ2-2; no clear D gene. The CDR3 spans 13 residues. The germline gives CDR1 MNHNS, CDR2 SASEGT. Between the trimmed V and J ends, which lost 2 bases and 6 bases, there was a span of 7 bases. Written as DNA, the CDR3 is TGTGCCAGCAGTGAAACAGCCCCCGGGGAGCTGTTTTTT. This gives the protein CASSETAPGELFF.

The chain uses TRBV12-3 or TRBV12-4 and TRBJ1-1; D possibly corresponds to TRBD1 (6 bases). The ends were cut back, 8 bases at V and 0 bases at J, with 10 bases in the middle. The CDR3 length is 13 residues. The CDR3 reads CASSDSMNTEAFF. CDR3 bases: TGTGCCAGCTCGGACAGTATGAACACTGAAGCTTTCTTT.

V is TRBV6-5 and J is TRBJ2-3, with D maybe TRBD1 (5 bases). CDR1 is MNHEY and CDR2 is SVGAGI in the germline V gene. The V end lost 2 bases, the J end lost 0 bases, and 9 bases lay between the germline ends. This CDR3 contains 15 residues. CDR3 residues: CASSYGAVSTDTQYF. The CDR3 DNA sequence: TGTGCCAGCAGTTACGGGGCGGTTAGCACAGATACGCAGTATTTT.

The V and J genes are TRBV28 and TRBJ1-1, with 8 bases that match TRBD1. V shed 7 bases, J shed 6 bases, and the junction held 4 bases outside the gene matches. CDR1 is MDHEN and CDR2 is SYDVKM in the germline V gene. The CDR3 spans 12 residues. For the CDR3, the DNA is TGTGCCAGCACAGGGGGCGCCTCTGAAGCTTTCTTT. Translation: CASTGGASEAFF.

CDR3 protein: CASSQDSAGWGTDTQYF. As DNA, the CDR3 is TGCGCCAGCAGCCAAGATTCGGCAGGATGGGGCACAGATACGCAGTATTTT. The chain employs TRBV4-1 and TRBJ2-3; D unclear. From germline, CDR1 is MGHRA and CDR2 YSYEKL. The CDR3 totals 17 residues. The V end was cut by 0 bases, the J end by 1 base, with 14 bases between.

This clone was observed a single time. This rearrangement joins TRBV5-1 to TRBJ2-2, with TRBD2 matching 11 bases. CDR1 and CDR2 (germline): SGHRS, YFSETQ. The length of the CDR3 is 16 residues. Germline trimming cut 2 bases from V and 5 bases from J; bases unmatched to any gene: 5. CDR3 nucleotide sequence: TGCGCCAGCAGCTTCACTAGCGGGAGTCATACCGGGGAGCTGTTTTTT. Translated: CASSFTSGSHTGELFF.

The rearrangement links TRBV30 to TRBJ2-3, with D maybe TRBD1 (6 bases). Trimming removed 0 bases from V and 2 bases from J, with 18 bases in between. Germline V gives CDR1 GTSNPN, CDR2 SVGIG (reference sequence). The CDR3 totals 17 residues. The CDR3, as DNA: TGTGCCTGGAGTGTGGTCTCCCGGCAGGGGTTCACAGATACGCAGTATTTT. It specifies CAWSVVSRQGFTDTQYF.

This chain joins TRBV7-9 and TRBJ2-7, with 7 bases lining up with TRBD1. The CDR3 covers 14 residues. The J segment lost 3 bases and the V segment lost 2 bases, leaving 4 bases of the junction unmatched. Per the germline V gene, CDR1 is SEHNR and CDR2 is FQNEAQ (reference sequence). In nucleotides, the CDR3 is TGTGCCAGCAGCTTAACAGGGGTAAACTACGAGCAGTACTTC. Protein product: CASSLTGVNYEQYF.

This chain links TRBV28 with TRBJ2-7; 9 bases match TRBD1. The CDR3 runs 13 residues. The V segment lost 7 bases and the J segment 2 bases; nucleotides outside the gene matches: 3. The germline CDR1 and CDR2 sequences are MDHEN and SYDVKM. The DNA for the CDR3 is TGTGCCAGCACCTGGGACAGGGCCTACGAGCAGTACTTC. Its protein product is CASTWDRAYEQYF.

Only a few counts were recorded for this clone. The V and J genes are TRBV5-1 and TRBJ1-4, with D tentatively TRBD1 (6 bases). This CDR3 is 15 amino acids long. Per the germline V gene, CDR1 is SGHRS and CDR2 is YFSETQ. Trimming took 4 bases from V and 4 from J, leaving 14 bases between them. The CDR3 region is CASSATGSLNEKLFF. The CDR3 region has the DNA TGCGCCAGCAGCGCTACAGGGAGCCTTAATGAAAAACTGTTTTTT.

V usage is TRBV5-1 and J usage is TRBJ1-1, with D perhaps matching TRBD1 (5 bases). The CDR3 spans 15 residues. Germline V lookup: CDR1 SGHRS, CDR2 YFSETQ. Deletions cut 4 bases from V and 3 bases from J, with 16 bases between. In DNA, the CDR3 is TGCGCCAGCAGCCCCTCCGTGGGGGGAGACACTGAAGCTTTCTTT. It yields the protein CASSPSVGGDTEAFF.

The CDR3 is CASRGGRVNSPLHF. The CDR3, as DNA: TGTGCCAGCAGGGGTGGGAGGGTTAATTCACCCCTCCACTTT. V and J are TRBV6-6 and TRBJ1-6, with D unclear. V shed 6 bases and J shed 6 bases, with 12 bases lying between them. This CDR3 is built from 14 residues. Germline CDR1 is MNHNY and CDR2 is SVGAGI (reference sequence).

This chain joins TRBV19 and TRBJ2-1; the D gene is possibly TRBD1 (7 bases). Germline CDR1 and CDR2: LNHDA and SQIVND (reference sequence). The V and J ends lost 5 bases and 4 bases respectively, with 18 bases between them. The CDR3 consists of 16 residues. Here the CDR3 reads CASSGAGGPVYNEQFF. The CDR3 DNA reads TGTGCCAGTAGTGGCGCAGGGGGGCCGGTATACAATGAGCAGTTCTTC.

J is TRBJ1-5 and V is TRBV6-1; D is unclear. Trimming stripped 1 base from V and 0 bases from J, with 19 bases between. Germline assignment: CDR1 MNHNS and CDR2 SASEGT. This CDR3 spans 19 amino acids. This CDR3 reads CASSEDQPSWRASNQPQHF. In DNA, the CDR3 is TGTGCCAGCAGTGAAGACCAACCTTCGTGGAGGGCTAGCAATCAGCCCCAGCATTTT.

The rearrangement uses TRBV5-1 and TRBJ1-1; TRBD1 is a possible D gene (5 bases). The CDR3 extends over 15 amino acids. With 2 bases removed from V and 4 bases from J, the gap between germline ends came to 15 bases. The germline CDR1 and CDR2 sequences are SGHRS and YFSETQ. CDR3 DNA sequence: TGCGCCAGCAGCTTCGGGGAGGGGCTACGCACTGAAGCTTTCTTT. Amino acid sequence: CASSFGEGLRTEAFF.

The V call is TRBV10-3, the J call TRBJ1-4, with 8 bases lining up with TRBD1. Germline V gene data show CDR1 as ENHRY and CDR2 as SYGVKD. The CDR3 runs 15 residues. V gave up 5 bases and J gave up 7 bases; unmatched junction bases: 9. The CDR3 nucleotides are TGTGCCATCAGTCAGACCCAGGGGGCAAGTGAAAAACTGTTTTTT. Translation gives CAISQTQGASEKLFF.

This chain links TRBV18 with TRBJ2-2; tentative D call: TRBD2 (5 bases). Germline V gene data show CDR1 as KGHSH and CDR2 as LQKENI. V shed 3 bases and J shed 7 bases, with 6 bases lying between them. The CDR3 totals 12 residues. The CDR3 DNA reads TGTGCCAGCTCACCGGAGGTCGGGGAGCTGTTTTTT. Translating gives CASSPEVGELFF. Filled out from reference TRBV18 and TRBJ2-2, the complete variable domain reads NAGVMQNPRHLVRRRGQEARLRCSPMKGHSHVYWYRQLPEEGLKFMVYLQKENIIDESGMPKERFSAEFPKEGPSILRIQQVVRGDSAAYFCASSPEVGELFFGEGSRLTVL.

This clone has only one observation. The CDR3 loop reads CASSLAPTVGETQYF. CDR3 coding DNA: TGTGCCAGCAGCTTAGCGCCAACTGTTGGAGAGACCCAGTACTTC. The V and J genes are TRBV7-2 and TRBJ2-5; D unclear. The CDR3 length is 15 residues. CDR1 and CDR2 from the germline V gene are SGHTA and FQGNSA. The V and J ends lost 0 bases and 4 bases respectively, with 12 bases between them.

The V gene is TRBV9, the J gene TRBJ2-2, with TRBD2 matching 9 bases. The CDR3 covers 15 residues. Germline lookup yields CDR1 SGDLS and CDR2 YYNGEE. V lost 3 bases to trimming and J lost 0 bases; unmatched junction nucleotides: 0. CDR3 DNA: TGTGCCAGCAGCGCTAGCGGGGCGAACACCGGGGAGCTGTTTTTT. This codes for CASSASGANTGELFF.

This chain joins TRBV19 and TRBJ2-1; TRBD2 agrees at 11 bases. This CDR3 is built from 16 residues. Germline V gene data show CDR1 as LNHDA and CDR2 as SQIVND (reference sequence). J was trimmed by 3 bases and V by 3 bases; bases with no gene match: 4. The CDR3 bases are TGTGCCAGTAGTATTTTGACTAGCGGGATCTACAATGAGCAGTTCTTC. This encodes CASSILTSGIYNEQFF.

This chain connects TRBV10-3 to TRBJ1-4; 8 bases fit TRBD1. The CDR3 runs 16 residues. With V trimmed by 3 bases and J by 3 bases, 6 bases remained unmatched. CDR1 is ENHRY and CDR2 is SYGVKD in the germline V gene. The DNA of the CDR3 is TGTGCCATCAGTGAAAGACCGGGACAGGCTAATGAAAAACTGTTTTTT. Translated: CAISERPGQANEKLFF.